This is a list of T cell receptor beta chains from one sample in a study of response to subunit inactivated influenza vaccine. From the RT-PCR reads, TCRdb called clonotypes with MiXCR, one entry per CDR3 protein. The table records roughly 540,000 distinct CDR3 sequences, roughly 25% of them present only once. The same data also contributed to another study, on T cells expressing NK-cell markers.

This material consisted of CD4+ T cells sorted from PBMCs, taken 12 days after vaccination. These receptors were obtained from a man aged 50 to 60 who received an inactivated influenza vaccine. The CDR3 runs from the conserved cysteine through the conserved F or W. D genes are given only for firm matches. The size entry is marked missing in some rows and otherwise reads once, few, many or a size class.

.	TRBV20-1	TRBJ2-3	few	TGCAGTGCTAGTTTGCGGAACACAGATACGCAGTATTTT	CSASLRNTDTQYF
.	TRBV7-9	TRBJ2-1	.	TGTGCCAGCAGCCTCCGTGTTCCGGATGAGCAGTTCTTC	CASSLRVPDEQFF
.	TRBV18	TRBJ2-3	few	TGTGCCAGCTCACCACCGGCTAGCACAGATACGCAGTATTTT	CASSPPASTDTQYF
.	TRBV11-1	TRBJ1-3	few	TGTGCCAGCAGCCGCGGGAGCTCTGGAAACACCATATATTTT	CASSRGSSGNTIYF
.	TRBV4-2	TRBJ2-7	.	TGTGCCAGCAGCCAAGCCACGGGTTTCTACGAGCAGTACTTC	CASSQATGFYEQYF
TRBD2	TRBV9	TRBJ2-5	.	TGTGCCAGCAGCGTAGCTACGCGGGAGGGCCAAGAGACCCAGTACTTC	CASSVATREGQETQYF
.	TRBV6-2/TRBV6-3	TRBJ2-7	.	TGTGCCAGCAGTTACTCCCCCCACCAGGGCTCCTACGAGCAGTACTTC	CASSYSPHQGSYEQYF
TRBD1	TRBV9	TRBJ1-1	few	TGTGCCAGCAGCGTAGAGGGGGCAGGCCGCACTGAAGCTTTCTTT	CASSVEGAGRTEAFF
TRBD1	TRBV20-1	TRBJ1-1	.	TGCAGTGCCGCAGGGGGCGTAAACACTGAAGCTTTCTTT	CSAAGGVNTEAFF
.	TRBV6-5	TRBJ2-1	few	TGTGCCAGCAGTTTAGGGAGTAAGGGAGGTGAGCAGTTCTTC	CASSLGSKGGEQFF
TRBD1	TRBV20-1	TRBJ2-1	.	TGCAGTGCTAGAGACCAGGAGAGGACAGGGGGAAACAATGAGCTGTTCTTC	CSARDQERTGGNNELFF
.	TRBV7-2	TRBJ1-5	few	TGTGCCAGCAGCTTTGAAATGAATCAGCCCCAGCATTTT	CASSFEMNQPQHF
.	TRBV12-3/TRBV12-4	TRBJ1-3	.	TGTGCCAGCAGTTTTTTCCAGCCTGGAAACACCATATATTTT	CASSFFQPGNTIYF
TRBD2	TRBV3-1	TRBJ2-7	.	TGTGCCAGCAGCCAAGAAAGGCTAGCGGGTACCGACGAGCAGTACTTC	CASSQERLAGTDEQYF
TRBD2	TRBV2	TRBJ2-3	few	TGTGCCAGCAGTGATGGTCGGGGGGGCCTGGATACGCAGTATTTT	CASSDGRGGLDTQYF
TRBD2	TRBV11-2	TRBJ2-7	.	TGTGCCAGCAGGAAGATCCGGGACAACAGGGGACTAGCGGGCTCCTACGAGCAGTACTTC	CASRKIRDNRGLAGSYEQYF
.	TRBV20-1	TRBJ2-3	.	TGCAGTGCCCCGACTAGATCCTCGGATACGCAGTATTTT	CSAPTRSSDTQYF
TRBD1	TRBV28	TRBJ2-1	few	TGTGCCAGCAGTTGGGACAGTTTAGACAATGAGCAGTTCTTC	CASSWDSLDNEQFF
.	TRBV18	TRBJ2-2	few	TGTGCCAGCTCACCAATGGGCGCATTACACACCGGGGAGCTGTTTTTT	CASSPMGALHTGELFF
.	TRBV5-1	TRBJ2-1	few	TGCGCCAGCACCCCCCAAGCGGAGTACAATGAGCAGTTCTTC	CASTPQAEYNEQFF
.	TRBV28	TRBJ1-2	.	TGTGCCAGCAGTTTACTAGCGGGGGGCGGCTATGGCTACACCTTC	CASSLLAGGGYGYTF
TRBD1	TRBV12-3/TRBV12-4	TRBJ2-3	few	TGTGCCAGCAGCCATGACAGGGGGCATGTTAAGGCAGATACGCAGTATTTT	CASSHDRGHVKADTQYF
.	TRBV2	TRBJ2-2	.	TGTGCCAGCAGTGGTGACACCGGGGAGCTGTTTTTT	CASSGDTGELFF
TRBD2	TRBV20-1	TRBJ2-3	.	TGCAGTGCTCGGAGGACTAGCGGGAGCCCAGATACGCAGTATTTT	CSARRTSGSPDTQYF
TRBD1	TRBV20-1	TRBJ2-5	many	TGCAGTGCTAGAGCTACGGGACAGGGCCAGACCCAGTACTTC	CSARATGQGQTQYF
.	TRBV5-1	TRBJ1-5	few	TGCGCCAGCAGCCCCGGGGCAACTGGACAGCCCCAGCATTTT	CASSPGATGQPQHF
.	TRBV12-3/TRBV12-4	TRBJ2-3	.	TGTGCCAGCAGTTTATTAGTCAGGACAGATACGCAGTATTTT	CASSLLVRTDTQYF
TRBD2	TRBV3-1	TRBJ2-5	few	TGTGCCAGCAGCCAGCTAACTAGCGGGGGTTCAGAGACCCAGTACTTC	CASSQLTSGGSETQYF
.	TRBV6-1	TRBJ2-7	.	TGTGCCAGCACGTGGGGCGTTCTACGGAGCTACGAGCAGTACTTC	CASTWGVLRSYEQYF
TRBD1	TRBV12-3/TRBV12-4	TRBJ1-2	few	TGTGCCAGCAGTTTATCGGGACAGTTTGTTTATGGCTACACCTTC	CASSLSGQFVYGYTF
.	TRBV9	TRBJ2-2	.	TGTGCCAGCAGCGACCGGTCAATCCCCACCGGGGAGCTGTTTTTT	CASSDRSIPTGELFF
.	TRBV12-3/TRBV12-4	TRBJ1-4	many	TGTGCCAGCAGTTTAGGGTCTAATGAAAAACTGTTTTTT	CASSLGSNEKLFF
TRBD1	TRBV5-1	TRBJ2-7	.	TGCGCCAGCAGCCTCTCCGGGACAGGGGTTCTCGAGCAGTACTTC	CASSLSGTGVLEQYF
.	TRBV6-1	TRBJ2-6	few	TGTGCCACCCTGGAGGGGGGTGGGGCCAACGTCCTGACTTTC	CATLEGGGANVLTF
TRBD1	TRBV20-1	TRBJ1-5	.	TGCAGTGCTAGAGAGGACAGGGTCAATCAGCCCCAGCATTTT	CSAREDRVNQPQHF
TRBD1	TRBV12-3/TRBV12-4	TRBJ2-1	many	TGTGCCAGCAGACCTCGGACAGGGGGCTCCTACAATGAGCAGTTCTTC	CASRPRTGGSYNEQFF
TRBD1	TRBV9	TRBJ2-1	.	TGTGCCAGCACCAGGGGGCTGGGGTCCTACAATGAGCAGTTCTTC	CASTRGLGSYNEQFF
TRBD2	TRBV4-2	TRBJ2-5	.	TGTGCCAGCAGCCAAGGACTAGCAGTGGAGACCCAGTACTTC	CASSQGLAVETQYF
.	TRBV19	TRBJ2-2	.	TGTGCCAGTAGCAAACAAGGACAGTTGAACACCGGGGAGCTGTTTTTT	CASSKQGQLNTGELFF
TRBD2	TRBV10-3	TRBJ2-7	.	TGTGCCACCCTCCGCGCTAGCGGGCCCTACGAGCAGTACTTC	CATLRASGPYEQYF
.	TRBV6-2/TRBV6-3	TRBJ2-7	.	TGTGCCATCCCACACTATAGTTCCTACGAGCAGTACTTC	CAIPHYSSYEQYF
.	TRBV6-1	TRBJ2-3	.	TGTGCCAGCGTCTCGACGGAACGCACAGATACGCAGTATTTT	CASVSTERTDTQYF
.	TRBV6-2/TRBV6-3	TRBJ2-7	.	TGTGCCAGCAGTTACTATGCAACGTCCGAGCAGTACTTC	CASSYYATSEQYF
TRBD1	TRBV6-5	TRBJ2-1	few	TGTGCCAGCAGTTCTTCCGACAGGGTGGGCTACAATGAGCAGTTCTTC	CASSSSDRVGYNEQFF
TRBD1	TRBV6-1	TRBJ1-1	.	TGTGCCAGCACCCCGACAGGGATGAACACTGAAGCTTTCTTT	CASTPTGMNTEAFF
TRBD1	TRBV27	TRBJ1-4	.	TGTGCCAGCAGACGACAGGGAAATGAAAAACTGTTTTTT	CASRRQGNEKLFF
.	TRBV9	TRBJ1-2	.	TGTGCCAGCAGCGTAGATGCCGGGACCTATGGCTACACCTTC	CASSVDAGTYGYTF
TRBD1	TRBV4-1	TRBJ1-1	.	TGCGCCAGCAGCCAAGATCGACAGGGGGGGAACACTGAAGCTTTCTTT	CASSQDRQGGNTEAFF
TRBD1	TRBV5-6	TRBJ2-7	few	TGTGCCAGCAGCGGACGACAGGGTTTCTACGAGCAGTACTTC	CASSGRQGFYEQYF
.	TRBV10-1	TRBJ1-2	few	TGCGCCAGCAGTGAGTCGGGGAGGGGAGAAGGCTACACCTTC	CASSESGRGEGYTF
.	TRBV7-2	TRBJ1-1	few	TGTGCCAGCAGTTGGGGCAGGGGGAACACTGAAGCTTTCTTT	CASSWGRGNTEAFF
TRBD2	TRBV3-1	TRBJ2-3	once	TGTACCATCTGTTTTTTTCCTAGCGGGAGACGGGATCGCACAGATACGCAGTATTTT	CTICFFPSGRRDRTDTQYF
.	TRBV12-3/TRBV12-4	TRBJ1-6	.	TGTGCCAGCAGTCAGGGTGTTTCACCCCTCCACTTT	CASSQGVSPLHF
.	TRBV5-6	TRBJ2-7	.	TGTGCCAGCAGCTTGCAGTATTACGAGCAGTACTTC	CASSLQYYEQYF
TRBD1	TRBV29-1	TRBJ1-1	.	TGCAGCGTTAGGACAGGGGGCGCGGATGCTGAAGCTTTCTTT	CSVRTGGADAEAFF
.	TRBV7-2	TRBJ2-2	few	TGTGCCAGCGCAAAGGGGGGGGTCTGGGCCGGGGAGCTGTTTTTT	CASAKGGVWAGELFF
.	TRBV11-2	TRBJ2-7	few	TGTGCCAGCAGCTTAGCCAGAACTCCCTACGAGCAGTACTTC	CASSLARTPYEQYF